Presented here are 22 T cell receptor beta chains from one specimen sequenced in a study of sequential checkpoint blockade in melanoma. The sample's treatment: randomized to nivolumab then ipilimumab (arm A) or the reverse (arm B). Clones were sequenced by immunoSEQ multiplex PCR, and TCRdb holds only the in-frame ones, with some missing. This table has tens of thousands of clones, about 88% appearing once. The source was CD8+ T cells sorted from blood (inferred from file names), collected from a patient given nivolumab and ipilimumab in sequence. Receptor source: a human donor with melanoma.

The chain has TRBV28 and TRBJ1-5, with 11 bases identical to TRBD1. Trimming at V came to 4 bases and at J to 4 bases, leaving 6 bases not matched to a gene. CDR3 size: 16 residues. Germline CDR1 is MDHEN and CDR2 is SYDVKM. CDR3 residues: CASSSGQGAPNQPQHF. CDR3 DNA: TGTGCCAGCAGTTCTGGACAGGGGGCCCCTAATCAGCCCCAGCATTTT.

This chain links TRBV15 with TRBJ2-7; TRBD2 aligns across 11 bases. CDR3 length equals 15 residues. The V and J ends lost 0 bases and 6 bases, in that order; junction bases with no gene match: 4. CDR1 is LNHNV and CDR2 is YYDKDF in the germline V gene (reference sequence). CDR3: CATSRELAGAGEQYF. The DNA for the CDR3 is TGTGCCACCAGCAGAGAACTAGCGGGAGCAGGCGAGCAGTACTTC.

The chain has TRBV7-3 and TRBJ1-5; D ambiguous. The germline V and J ends were trimmed by 2 bases and 4 bases, with 12 bases remaining between them. Looked up from germline, CDR1 is SGHTA and CDR2 is FQGTGA. The CDR3 is 15 amino acids. The DNA for the CDR3 is TGTGCCAGCAGCTTAGGTCCCCGGGAGAATCAGCCCCAGCATTTT. Amino acid sequence: CASSLGPRENQPQHF.

V gene TRBV7-9 combines with J gene TRBJ2-1; 13 bases match TRBD2. Trimming removed 5 bases from V and 9 bases from J; junction bases left unmatched: 10. CDR1 is SEHNR and CDR2 is FQNEAQ in the germline V gene (reference sequence). The CDR3 spans 16 residues. The CDR3 protein is CASSPRPGLAGREQFF. CDR3 coding DNA: TGTGCCAGCAGCCCCCGCCCGGGACTAGCGGGACGTGAGCAGTTCTTC.

The chain couples TRBV6-5 to TRBJ1-1; the D is unclear. The CDR3 has 16 amino acids. Trimming removed 0 bases at V and 2 bases at J, with 13 bases between. Germline values: CDR1 MNHEY, CDR2 SVGAGI. Written as DNA, the CDR3 is TGTGCCAGCAGTTACTCGATGCGTGCCCGTAACACTGAAGCTTTCTTT. It yields the protein CASSYSMRARNTEAFF.

The CDR3 DNA reads as TGTGCCAGCAGCCCCGAGGGTAGCGGACCCTACGAGCAGTACTTC. It codes for CASSPEGSGPYEQYF. The chain combines TRBV7-2 with TRBJ2-7, with a tentative D call TRBD2 (6 bases). Looked up from germline, CDR1 is SGHTA and CDR2 is FQGNSA. V gave up 5 bases and J gave up 2 bases, with 16 bases separating them. The CDR3 runs 15 residues. Supplemented by reference TRBV7-2 and TRBJ2-7, the full variable domain reads GAGVSQSPSNKVTEKGKDVELRCDPISGHTALYWYRQSLGQGLEFLIYFQGNSAPDKSGLPSDRFSAERTGGSVSTLTIQRTQQEDSAVYLCASSPEGSGPYEQYFGPGTRLTVT.

The genes are TRBV29-1 and TRBJ2-1, with 9 bases identical to TRBD2. The V segment lost 6 bases and the J segment 5 bases; nucleotides outside the gene matches: 5. Germline V gives CDR1 SQVTM, CDR2 ANQGSEA. CDR3 length: 13 amino acids. CDR3 bases: TGCAGCGTCCGACTAGCGGAGCACAATGAGCAGTTCTTC. Its translation is CSVRLAEHNEQFF.

The chain links TRBV2 to TRBJ2-1, with D possibly matching TRBD2 (5 bases). V lost 3 bases and J 8 bases, leaving 20 bases between the germline ends. The length of the CDR3 is 16 residues. Germline V gives CDR1 SNHLY, CDR2 FYNNEI. CDR3 residues: CASSDPTGLAVYEQFF. Here the CDR3 DNA reads TGTGCCAGCAGTGACCCCACGGGTCTAGCAGTCTATGAGCAGTTCTTC.

The genes are TRBV19 and TRBJ1-1; TRBD1 is a possible D gene (5 bases). This CDR3 is 14 amino acids long. Germline V gives CDR1 LNHDA, CDR2 SQIVND (reference sequence). With 0 bases removed from V and 6 bases from J, the gap between germline ends came to 11 bases. The CDR3 sequence is CASSIDLVTAEAFF. DNA of the CDR3: TGTGCCAGTAGTATAGATTTAGTGACAGCTGAAGCTTTCTTT. Using reference TRBV19 and TRBJ1-1 for the parts outside the CDR3, the full variable domain is DGGITQSPKYLFRKEGQNVTLSCEQNLNHDAMYWYRQDPGQGLRLIYYSQIVNDFQKGDIAEGYSVSREKKESFPLTVTSAQKNPTAFYLCASSIDLVTAEAFFGQGTRLTVV.

The CDR3 loop reads CATSWERNSGNTIYF. The CDR3 coding sequence is TGTGCCACCAGCTGGGAGCGAAACTCTGGAAACACCATATATTTT. The chain carries TRBV15 and TRBJ1-3; D uncertain. This CDR3 has 15 residues. V dropped 5 bases and J dropped 0 bases, with 11 bases sitting between them. Per germline, CDR1 LNHNV and CDR2 YYDKDF (reference sequence).

The rearrangement uses TRBV7-9 and TRBJ2-2, with 12 bases that match TRBD2. The J segment lost 6 bases and the V segment lost 5 bases, leaving 7 bases of the junction unmatched. The CDR3 is made up of 16 amino acids. Germline CDR1 and CDR2: SEHNR and FQNEAQ (reference sequence). CDR3 sequence: CASSPSSGRAAGELFF. CDR3 bases: TGTGCCAGCAGCCCGTCTAGCGGGAGGGCGGCCGGGGAGCTGTTTTTT.

The chain has TRBV6-5 and TRBJ2-7; perhaps TRBD1 as D (5 bases). The CDR3 loop spans 16 amino acids. The ends were cut back, 4 bases at V and 6 bases at J, with 22 bases in the middle. The germline CDR1 and CDR2 sequences are MNHEY and SVGAGI. In nucleotides, the CDR3 is TGTGCCAGCAGTTCCGCTACTCAGGGATATCTCGGCGAGCAGTACTTC. Translated: CASSSATQGYLGEQYF.

For this clone: Germline is not matched at one junction end, which may reflect a read error. V gene TRBV7-7 combines with J gene TRBJ2-1; D is unresolved. Germline V gene data show CDR1 as SSHAT and CDR2 as FNYEAQ (reference sequence). CDR3 size: 13 residues. In nucleotides, the CDR3 is TGTGCTAGCAGCCCCATCCGCGCTAATGAGCAGTTCTTC. The encoded protein is CASSPIRANEQFF.

This clone appeared once. The V call is TRBV19, the J call TRBJ2-1, with 13 bases aligning to TRBD2. The length of the CDR3 is 15 residues. After removal of 10 bases from V and 5 bases from J, the junction contained 8 bases not matched to a gene. Germline CDR1 LNHDA, CDR2 SQIVND (reference sequence). CDR3 region: CATTSGRWMDNEQFF. CDR3 nucleotides: TGTGCCACGACTAGCGGGAGGTGGATGGACAATGAGCAGTTCTTC.

The chain uses TRBV7-9 and TRBJ2-7; perhaps TRBD1 as D (5 bases). This CDR3 region has 17 residues. Germline-derived CDR1 and CDR2 are SEHNR and FQNEAQ (reference sequence). The V gene lost 5 bases and the J gene lost 5 bases, with 25 bases spanning the gap. The CDR3 DNA reads as TGTGCCAGCAGCCGCACGTCTCTGGTGCAGGGTGGCCACGAGCAGTACTTC. Protein sequence: CASSRTSLVQGGHEQYF.

The chain has TRBV2 and TRBJ2-2, with D maybe TRBD1 (5 bases). There are 16 residues in the CDR3. Trimming shortened V by 2 bases and J by 7 bases, and 17 bases separated the two germline ends. Germline V gene sequence: CDR1 SNHLY, CDR2 FYNNEI. Written as DNA, the CDR3 is TGTGCCAGCAGTGAATATTGGCAGGGAAGAAACGGGGAGCTGTTTTTT. It is translated as CASSEYWQGRNGELFF.

This chain links TRBV9 with TRBJ2-1; TRBD2 matches at 14 bases. CDR1 and CDR2 from the germline V gene are SGDLS and YYNGEE. The CDR3 is 15 residues long. Trimming cost V 3 bases and J 8 bases; bases outside gene matches: 4. CDR3 DNA: TGTGCCAGCAGCGACCCGGGACTAGCGGGAGATGAGCAGTTCTTC. Residues: CASSDPGLAGDEQFF.

The rearrangement links TRBV30 to TRBJ1-2, with no clear D. The CDR3 sequence is 13 residues long. Germline V gives CDR1 GTSNPN, CDR2 SVGIG (reference sequence). V was shortened by 0 bases and J by 6 bases, with 11 bases between the two germline ends. As DNA, the CDR3 is TGTGCCTGGAGTGTACTAACCCCTGATGGCTACACCTTC. This gives the protein CAWSVLTPDGYTF.

V usage is TRBV2 and J usage is TRBJ2-7; D is possibly TRBD1 (6 bases). The germline gives CDR1 SNHLY, CDR2 FYNNEI. The germline V and J ends were trimmed by 7 bases and 3 bases, with 13 bases remaining between them. The CDR3 sequence is 13 residues long. In DNA form, the CDR3 reads TGTGCCAGCAACCCGCCAGGGGACTACGAGCAGTACGTC. Its protein is CASNPPGDYEQYV.

This clone was recorded a few times. The gene calls are TRBV19 and TRBJ2-1; 8 nucleotides agree with TRBD1. J was trimmed by 8 bases and V by 8 bases; bases with no gene match: 8. This CDR3 is 13 amino acids long. Germline V gives CDR1 LNHDA, CDR2 SQIVND (reference sequence). In DNA form, the CDR3 reads TGTGCCAGTTCAAAACAGGGGGTCGATGAGCAGTTCTTC. It yields the protein CASSKQGVDEQFF.

This clone showed up just once. This sequence joins TRBV5-3 and TRBJ2-7, with D uncertain. TRBV5-3 is flagged as an ORF with uncertain function. The length of the CDR3 is 13 residues. The germline V and J ends were trimmed by 4 bases and 5 bases, with 13 bases remaining between them. This chain's CDR3 is CARSAVTVDEQYV. The CDR3 DNA reads TGTGCCAGAAGCGCTGTTACAGTAGACGAGCAGTACGTC.

J is TRBJ2-2 and V is TRBV7-3; 10 nucleotides line up with TRBD2. V gave up 5 bases and J gave up 0 bases; unmatched junction bases: 6. This CDR3 has 17 amino acids. The germline V gene has CDR1 SGHTA and CDR2 FQGTGA. Here the CDR3 reads CASSQDGLAANTGELFF. CDR3 DNA sequence: TGTGCCAGCAGCCAAGACGGACTAGCGGCGAACACCGGGGAGCTGTTTTTT.